A single sample gave rise to the 26 T cell receptor beta chains below, sequenced in a study of blood T cell repertoires in COVID-19. Some clones are missing from TCRdb's copy, which holds only in-frame ones; the method was immunoSEQ multiplex PCR. Here the sample spans 25,000 to 30,000 clones, around 91% being singletons. Source material: peripheral blood. These receptor sequences come from a woman aged 60 to 75 with active COVID-19.

This chain uses TRBV5-1 with TRBJ2-3; 7 nucleotides match TRBD2. The V gene end was trimmed by 4 bases and the J gene end by 2 bases; junction bases not matched to a gene: 7. CDR3 length: 15 residues. Germline CDR1 and CDR2: SGHRS and YFSETQ. The CDR3 bases are TGCGCCAGCAGCGCTGGACTAGGGGACACAGATACGCAGTATTTT. It yields the protein CASSAGLGDTDTQYF.

The chain is built from TRBV29-1 and TRBJ2-7; 8 nucleotides line up with TRBD2. CDR1 and CDR2 from the germline V gene are SQVTM and ANQGSEA. The junction had 6 bases not matched to a gene; V was cut back by 4 bases and J by 4 bases. CDR3 length: 13 residues. For the CDR3, the DNA is TGCAGCGTTGGGCGGGAGGACCCATACGAGCAGTACTTC. This translates into CSVGREDPYEQYF.

This clone was seen a single time. The rearrangement uses TRBV7-9 and TRBJ2-7; 11 nucleotides match TRBD2. The CDR3 totals 18 residues. Germline V gives CDR1 SEHNR, CDR2 FQNEAQ (reference sequence). With V trimmed by 5 bases and J by 0 bases, 12 bases remained unmatched. The DNA of the CDR3 is TGTGCCAGCAGCCTGAGAGCCGGGACTAGCGGCCTCTCCTACGAGCAGTACTTC. As protein: CASSLRAGTSGLSYEQYF.

This clone was counted a single time. V is TRBV28 and J is TRBJ2-2; 7 nucleotides line up with TRBD1. Trimming removed 1 base from V and 0 bases from J; junction bases left unmatched: 2. Per the germline V gene, CDR1 is MDHEN and CDR2 is SYDVKM. CDR3 size: 16 residues. CDR3 sequence (DNA): TGTGCCAGCAGTTTATTAGGGACAGCGAACACCGGGGAGCTGTTTTTT. It yields the protein CASSLLGTANTGELFF.

The V gene is TRBV6-4, the J gene TRBJ1-4; 9 nucleotides match TRBD1. CDR1 MRHNA and CDR2 SNTAGT come from the germline V gene. J gave up 4 bases and V 6 bases, and 9 bases lay outside the gene matches. The CDR3 sequence is 16 residues long. The CDR3 spells CASSPRQGEFNEKLFF. Written as DNA, the CDR3 is TGTGCCAGCAGCCCCCGACAGGGGGAGTTTAATGAAAAACTGTTTTTT.

This sequence joins TRBV2 and TRBJ1-4, with D tentatively TRBD1 (5 bases). This CDR3 comprises 13 residues. The germline V and J ends were trimmed by 11 bases and 3 bases, with 13 bases remaining between them. The V gene's germline CDR1 is SNHLY and CDR2 FYNNEI. CDR3 in amino acids: CAARGYPNEKLFF. The CDR3 coding sequence is TGTGCCGCCCGGGGGTACCCTAATGAAAAACTGTTTTTT.

The chain employs TRBV19 and TRBJ1-1; 8 bases map to TRBD1. The junction had 4 bases not matched to a gene; V was cut back by 3 bases and J by 4 bases. CDR1 LNHDA and CDR2 SQIVND come from the germline V gene (reference sequence). The CDR3 consists of 14 residues. CDR3 amino acids: CASSMTGVGTEAFF. The CDR3 DNA reads TGTGCCAGTAGTATGACAGGGGTAGGCACTGAAGCTTTCTTT.

The chain combines TRBV27 with TRBJ2-1; 7 bases are shared with TRBD2. Germline lookup yields CDR1 MNHEY and CDR2 SMNVEV (reference sequence). The CDR3 totals 15 residues. J lost 4 bases, V lost 5 bases, and 8 bases had no gene match. The CDR3 is CASSTPTSHYNEQFF. The DNA for the CDR3 is TGTGCCAGCAGTACGCCGACTAGCCATTACAATGAGCAGTTCTTC.

The V and J genes are TRBV5-6 and TRBJ2-7, with 11 bases matching TRBD2. This CDR3 comprises 15 residues. CDR1 SGHDT and CDR2 YYEEEE come from the germline V gene. With V trimmed by 0 bases and J by 6 bases, 5 bases remained unmatched. The CDR3 DNA sequence: TGTGCCAGCAGCTTGGGGGCGGGACTAGCGGCCGAGCAGTACTTC. As protein: CASSLGAGLAAEQYF.

This clone was found a few times. The chain uses TRBV14 and TRBJ2-1, with a tentative D call TRBD1 (6 bases). V lost 8 bases and J lost 7, with 18 bases in between. This CDR3 spans 14 amino acids. From germline, CDR1 is SGHDN and CDR2 FVKESK. In nucleotides, the CDR3 is TGTGCCAGCTCAGGGCAGGGGCGGAGAAATGAGCAGTTCTTC. This gives the protein CASSGQGRRNEQFF. The whole variable domain, remainder taken from reference TRBV14 and TRBJ2-1, is EAGVTQFPSHSVIEKGQTVTLRCDPISGHDNLYWYRRVMGKEIKFLLHFVKESKQDESGMPNNRFLAERTGGTYSTLKVQPAELEDSGVYFCASSGQGRRNEQFFGPGTRLTVL.

This clone was observed a handful of times. This rearrangement joins TRBV7-9 to TRBJ2-3; 7 positions agree with TRBD2. The CDR3 runs to 17 residues. V shed 5 bases and J 2 bases; nucleotides not matched to a gene: 13. Per germline, CDR1 SEHNR and CDR2 FQNEAQ (reference sequence). CDR3 region: CASSPGLIAGFTDTQYF. The DNA for the CDR3 is TGTGCCAGCAGCCCGGGATTGATAGCGGGTTTCACAGATACGCAGTATTTT. The full variable domain, completed using reference TRBV7-9 and TRBJ2-3, is DTGVSQNPRHKITKRGQNVTFRCDPISEHNRLYWYRQTLGQGPEFLTYFQNEAQLEKSRLLSDRFSAERPKGSFSTLEIQRTEQGDSAMYLCASSPGLIAGFTDTQYFGPGTRLTVL.

J is TRBJ2-5 and V is TRBV5-1, with 7 bases that match TRBD1. V gave up 0 bases and J gave up 4 bases; unmatched junction bases: 6. Germline assignment: CDR1 SGHRS and CDR2 YFSETQ. There are 15 residues in the CDR3. DNA of the CDR3: TGCGCCAGCAGCTTGGGAGGGGGCGCAGTAGAGACCCAGTACTTC. It specifies CASSLGGGAVETQYF. Full variable domain (outside the CDR3, taken from reference TRBV5-1 and TRBJ2-5): KAGVTQTPRYLIKTRGQQVTLSCSPISGHRSVSWYQQTPGQGLQFLFEYFSETQRNKGNFPGRFSGRQFSNSRSEMNVSTLELGDSALYLCASSLGGGAVETQYFGPGTRLLVL.

V and J are TRBV19 and TRBJ2-1; TRBD1 is a possible D gene (5 bases). Per the germline V gene, CDR1 is LNHDA and CDR2 is SQIVND (reference sequence). This CDR3 comprises 13 residues. V was pared by 3 bases and J by 9 bases, with 12 bases between. The CDR3 sequence: CASSIHGRGEQFF. In DNA, the CDR3 is TGTGCCAGTAGTATTCATGGTAGGGGTGAGCAGTTCTTC.

The rearrangement links TRBV7-8 to TRBJ1-1, with TRBD1 as a possible D gene (6 bases). This CDR3 region has 15 residues. The V end was cut by 5 bases, the J end by 4 bases, with 17 bases between. Germline values: CDR1 SGHVS, CDR2 FQNEAQ. This chain's CDR3 is CASSRNRVGVTEAFF. The CDR3 DNA sequence: TGTGCCAGCAGCCGGAACAGGGTGGGGGTCACTGAAGCTTTCTTT.

This sequence joins TRBV15 and TRBJ2-7; 10 bases line up with TRBD1. This CDR3 contains 14 residues. With V trimmed by 5 bases and J by 6 bases, 7 bases remained unmatched. CDR1 is LNHNV, CDR2 YYDKDF, per germline (reference sequence). The CDR3 coding sequence is TGTGCCACCAGCGGGGACAGGGGAGTGGGCGAGCAGTACTTC. Its protein product is CATSGDRGVGEQYF. Using reference TRBV15 and TRBJ2-7 for the parts outside the CDR3, the full variable domain is DAMVIQNPRYQVTQFGKPVTLSCSQTLNHNVMYWYQQKSSQAPKLLFHYYDKDFNNEADTPDNFQSRRPNTSFCFLDIRSPGLGDTAMYLCATSGDRGVGEQYFGPGTRLTVT.

The chain employs TRBV11-2 and TRBJ2-3; 9 bases are a match to TRBD2. This CDR3 contains 17 residues. Trimming removed 2 bases from V and 2 bases from J; junction bases left unmatched: 8. Germline V lookup: CDR1 SGHAT, CDR2 FQNNGV. The CDR3, as DNA: TGTGCCAGCAGCTTACTTCCCAGACTAGCGGTCACAGATACGCAGTATTTT. Protein: CASSLLPRLAVTDTQYF. Full variable domain (outside the CDR3, taken from reference TRBV11-2 and TRBJ2-3): EAGVAQSPRYKIIEKRQSVAFWCNPISGHATLYWYQQILGQGPKLLIQFQNNGVVDDSQLPKDRFSAERLKGVDSTLKIQPAKLEDSAVYLCASSLLPRLAVTDTQYFGPGTRLTVL.

The chain uses TRBV5-1 and TRBJ2-1, with 8 bases lining up with TRBD2. This CDR3 has 14 amino acids. The V gene's germline CDR1 is SGHRS and CDR2 YFSETQ. V shed 0 bases and J 13 bases; nucleotides not matched to a gene: 9. In nucleotides, the CDR3 is TGCGCCAGCAGCTTGGGTGGTAGCGGGGCCGGCCAGTTCTTC. Translated, it gives CASSLGGSGAGQFF. The variable domain in full, with the rest retrieved from reference TRBV5-1 and TRBJ2-1, is KAGVTQTPRYLIKTRGQQVTLSCSPISGHRSVSWYQQTPGQGLQFLFEYFSETQRNKGNFPGRFSGRQFSNSRSEMNVSTLELGDSALYLCASSLGGSGAGQFFGPGTRLTVL.

The rearrangement joins TRBV19 to TRBJ2-3; TRBD2 matches at 13 bases. Germline loops: CDR1 LNHDA, CDR2 SQIVND (reference sequence). The J segment lost 6 bases and the V segment lost 5 bases, leaving 5 bases of the junction unmatched. This CDR3 comprises 15 residues. Here the CDR3 DNA reads TGTGCCAGTAGTCTAGGACTAGCGGGAGTCGATACGCAGTATTTT. This translates into CASSLGLAGVDTQYF. Variable domain in full (rest from reference TRBV19 and TRBJ2-3): DGGITQSPKYLFRKEGQNVTLSCEQNLNHDAMYWYRQDPGQGLRLIYYSQIVNDFQKGDIAEGYSVSREKKESFPLTVTSAQKNPTAFYLCASSLGLAGVDTQYFGPGTRLTVL.

V and J are TRBV7-9 and TRBJ2-3, with TRBD2 matching over 9 bases. The CDR3 has 17 residues. Looked up from germline, CDR1 is SEHNR and CDR2 is FQNEAQ (reference sequence). J lost 4 bases, V lost 4 bases, and 12 bases had no gene match. CDR3 DNA sequence: TGTGCCAGCAGCTCCGGGACTAGCCCGACCTCGGCAGATACGCAGTATTTT. Translated, it gives CASSSGTSPTSADTQYF.

V is TRBV7-8 and J is TRBJ2-3; 10 bases line up with TRBD1. The CDR3 consists of 16 residues. Losses at the gene ends were 6 bases for V and 3 bases for J; bases not matched to a gene: 9. The germline V gene encodes CDR1 SGHVS and CDR2 FQNEAQ. This CDR3 is CASRSYGQGETDTQYF. CDR3 DNA sequence: TGTGCCAGCAGGAGTTACGGACAGGGGGAGACAGATACGCAGTATTTT.

The chain uses TRBV5-1 and TRBJ2-7; the match to TRBD1 covers 9 bases. This CDR3 has 14 residues. The J segment lost 5 bases and the V segment lost 0 bases, leaving 3 bases of the junction unmatched. Germline V gene lookup returns CDR1 SGHRS and CDR2 YFSETQ. DNA for the CDR3: TGCGCCAGCAGCTTGGGGGGGACAGGGAACGAGCAGTACTTC. It translates to CASSLGGTGNEQYF.

The chain recombines TRBV5-1 with TRBJ2-2, with 12 bases matching TRBD2. This CDR3 region has 18 residues. Germline V lookup: CDR1 SGHRS, CDR2 YFSETQ. V was pared by 4 bases and J by 5 bases, with 12 bases of the junction left unmatched. CDR3 nucleotides: TGCGCCAGCAGCCCTGGGCTACTAGCGGGAGGTTTAACCGGGGAGCTGTTTTTT. Translating it yields CASSPGLLAGGLTGELFF.

This chain uses TRBV4-3 with TRBJ1-2; 8 nucleotides agree with TRBD1. The CDR3 runs to 15 residues. Losses at the gene ends were 4 bases for V and 4 bases for J; bases not matched to a gene: 8. Germline CDR1 reads LGHNA; CDR2 reads YSLEER. CDR3 bases: TGCGCCAGCAGCCCCGGACAGGGATTGAGCTATGGCTACACCTTC. Translation gives CASSPGQGLSYGYTF.

The chain uses TRBV2 and TRBJ2-3; 7 bases agree with TRBD2. Germline values: CDR1 SNHLY, CDR2 FYNNEI. The CDR3 contains 18 residues. V was clipped by 4 bases and J by 2 bases; unmatched bases: 15. CDR3 sequence (DNA): TGTGCCAGCAGTGGCGATAGCGGGCCGAGGGGCCTCACAGATACGCAGTATTTT. This sequence encodes CASSGDSGPRGLTDTQYF. The variable domain in full, with the rest retrieved from reference TRBV2 and TRBJ2-3, is EPEVTQTPSHQVTQMGQEVILRCVPISNHLYFYWYRQILGQKVEFLVSFYNNEISEKSEIFDDQFSVERPDGSNFTLKIRSTKLEDSAMYFCASSGDSGPRGLTDTQYFGPGTRLTVL.

This sequence joins TRBV15 and TRBJ2-2; possible D gene TRBD2, 5 bases. V dropped 0 bases and J dropped 1 base, with 15 bases sitting between them. The CDR3 totals 18 residues. CDR1 LNHNV and CDR2 YYDKDF come from the germline V gene (reference sequence). CDR3 nucleotide sequence: TGTGCCACCAGCAGAGACCTGTCCGGGATCCAGAACACCGGGGAGCTGTTTTTT. Translating gives CATSRDLSGIQNTGELFF.

The chain is built from TRBV28 and TRBJ1-4, with 9 bases lining up with TRBD1. The CDR3 length is 14 residues. The junction had 6 bases not matched to a gene; V was cut back by 5 bases and J by 8 bases. CDR1 MDHEN and CDR2 SYDVKM come from the germline V gene. The CDR3 spells CASSRDRVEEKLFF. In nucleotides, the CDR3 is TGTGCCAGCAGTCGGGACAGGGTGGAAGAAAAACTGTTTTTT.